What follows are 5 T cell receptor beta chains derived from one specimen sequenced in a study of blood T cell repertoires in COVID-19 (TCRdb year 2020). The library was generated by the immunoSEQ multiplex PCR assay. As stored in TCRdb, this immuneACCESS dataset retains in-frame rearrangements with V and J assigned. A fraction of the clones does not appear; measured against another copy, unresolved V genes explain less than half of the discrepancy, and the remainder lacks a known reason. In this sample the table shows approximately 170,000 clones, around 86% of which occur a single time. 13% of the sample comes from the top ten. What was sequenced was peripheral blood. The receptors derive from a man between 65 and 85 years old who had recovered from COVID-19.

J is TRBJ2-1 and V is TRBV7-3; no reliable D call. Deletions cut 2 bases from V and 6 bases from J, with 11 bases between. The CDR3 sequence is 14 residues long. Per germline, CDR1 SGHTA and CDR2 FQGTGA. CDR3 sequence (DNA): TGTGCCAGCAGCTTAGATTACCAGTTCAATGAGCAGTTCTTC. Translated, it gives CASSLDYQFNEQFF.

The V and J genes are TRBV25-1 and TRBJ2-7; TRBD2 aligns across 8 bases. Germline V gene data show CDR1 as MGHDK and CDR2 as SYGVNS. This CDR3 has 14 amino acids. The J segment lost 6 bases and the V segment lost 2 bases, leaving 6 bases of the junction unmatched. This chain's CDR3 is CASSEPGTRGEQYF. CDR3 bases: TGTGCCAGCAGTGAACCCGGGACTAGAGGCGAGCAGTACTTC.

J is TRBJ2-1 and V is TRBV3-1 (or the pseudogene TRBV3-2); D is unresolved. The CDR3 extends over 13 amino acids. V dropped 1 base and J dropped 13 bases, with 14 bases sitting between them. The germline CDR1 and CDR2 sequences are LGHDT and YNNKEL (reference sequence). CDR3 sequence: CASSQAVRGVQFF. DNA for the CDR3: TGTGCCAGCAGCCAAGCCGTAAGAGGAGTCCAGTTCTTC.

The chain combines TRBV6-5 with TRBJ2-2; TRBD1 matches at 7 bases. The CDR3 loop spans 14 amino acids. Germline V gene data show CDR1 as MNHEY and CDR2 as SVGAGI. Losses at the gene ends were 6 bases for V and 6 bases for J; bases not matched to a gene: 7. CDR3 loop: CASSLGQIAGELFF. CDR3 DNA sequence: TGTGCCAGCAGCCTGGGACAGATCGCCGGGGAGCTGTTTTTT.

The rearrangement links TRBV5-1 to TRBJ1-2, with 9 bases matching TRBD1. The V and J ends lost 3 bases and 6 bases, in that order; junction bases with no gene match: 9. This CDR3 has 15 residues. The germline CDR1 and CDR2 sequences are SGHRS and YFSETQ. CDR3 nucleotides: TGCGCCAGCAGCTCCCAACCGGGACAGGGTGATGGCTACACCTTC. Amino acids: CASSSQPGQGDGYTF.